A single sample is the source of the 4 T cell receptor beta chains below, sequenced in a study of early T cells in non-severe SARS-CoV-2 infection. TCRdb re-derived calls from the 5' RACE reads in MiXCR, one entry per CDR3 protein. Of around 58,000 distinct CDR3 sequences in the sample, over 4% were seen once. The sequencing input was whole blood. Receptor source: an adult who was a healthcare worker with PCR-confirmed SARS-CoV-2 infection or an uninfected control (not recorded which).

This clonotype has a count of ten or more. CDR3 protein: CASSPEAEQFF. CDR3 in DNA: TGTGCCAGCTCCCCGGAAGCCGAGCAGTTCTTC. The rearrangement joins TRBV18 to TRBJ2-1, with D unclear. This CDR3 has 11 amino acids. V was shortened by 6 bases and J by 10 bases, with 10 bases between the two germline ends. Germline-derived CDR1 and CDR2 are KGHSH and LQKENI.

This clonotype was found a few times. The chain uses TRBV29-1 and TRBJ2-7; 9 positions match TRBD2. The CDR3 contains 14 residues. The germline V gene has CDR1 SQVTM and CDR2 ANQGSEA. With 7 bases clipped from V and 2 bases from J, the junction kept 9 bases outside the gene matches. The CDR3 spells CSATLTSGPYEQYF. In nucleotides, the CDR3 is TGCAGCGCTACATTGACTAGCGGCCCCTACGAGCAGTACTTC.

This clonotype has just a few counts. The chain joins TRBV29-1 to TRBJ1-1; no clear D. The CDR3 loop spans 13 amino acids. Trimming stripped 7 bases from V and 0 bases from J, with 12 bases between. Germline V gives CDR1 SQVTM, CDR2 ANQGSEA. The CDR3 DNA sequence: TGCAGCGCATGGCTAAGCATGAACACTGAAGCTTTCTTT. This encodes CSAWLSMNTEAFF.

This clonotype was found many times. The rearrangement links TRBV4-1 to TRBJ2-3, with TRBD2 matching 15 bases. The V gene's germline CDR1 is MGHRA and CDR2 YSYEKL. V shed 3 bases, J shed 0 bases, and the junction held 4 bases outside the gene matches. The CDR3 covers 18 residues. The CDR3 sequence is CASSHGTSGRISTDTQYF. CDR3 nucleotides: TGCGCCAGCAGCCACGGGACTAGCGGGAGGATTAGCACAGATACGCAGTATTTT.